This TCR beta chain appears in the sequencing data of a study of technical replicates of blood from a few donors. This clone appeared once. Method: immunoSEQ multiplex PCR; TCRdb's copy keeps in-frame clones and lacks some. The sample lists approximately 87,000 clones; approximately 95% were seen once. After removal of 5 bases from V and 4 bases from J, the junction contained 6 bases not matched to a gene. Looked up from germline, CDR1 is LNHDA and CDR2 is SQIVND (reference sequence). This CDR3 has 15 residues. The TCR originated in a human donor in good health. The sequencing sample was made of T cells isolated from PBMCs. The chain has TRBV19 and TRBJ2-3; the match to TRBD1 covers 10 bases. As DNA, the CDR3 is TGTGCCAGTAGTTTTGGGACAGGGGAACCAGATACGCAGTATTTT. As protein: CASSFGTGEPDTQYF.